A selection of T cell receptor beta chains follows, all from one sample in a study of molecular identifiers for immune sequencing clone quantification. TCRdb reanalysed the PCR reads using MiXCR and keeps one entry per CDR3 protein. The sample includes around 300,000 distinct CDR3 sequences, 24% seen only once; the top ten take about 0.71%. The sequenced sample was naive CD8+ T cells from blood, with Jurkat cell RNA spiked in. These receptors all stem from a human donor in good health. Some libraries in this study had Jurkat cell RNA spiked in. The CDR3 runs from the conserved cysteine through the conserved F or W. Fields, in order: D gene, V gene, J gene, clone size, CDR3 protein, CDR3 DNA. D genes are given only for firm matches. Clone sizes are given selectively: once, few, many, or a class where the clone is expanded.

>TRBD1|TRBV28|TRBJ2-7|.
CASSSAPGGQGIVYEQYF
TGTGCCAGCAGTTCAGCCCCGGGGGGACAGGGTATCGTCTACGAGCAGTACTTC
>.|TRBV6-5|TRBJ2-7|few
CASSRVESLYEQYF
TGTGCCAGCAGTAGAGTGGAGTCATTATACGAGCAGTACTTC
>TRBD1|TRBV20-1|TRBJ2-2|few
CSARDREESGELFF
TGCAGTGCTAGGGACAGGGAGGAGTCCGGGGAGCTGTTTTTT
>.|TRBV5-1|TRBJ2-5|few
CASSYLGGAEPQYF
TGCGCCAGCAGCTACTTGGGGGGAGCAGAGCCCCAGTACTTC
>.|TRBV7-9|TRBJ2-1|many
CASSLVIINEQFF
TGTGCCAGCAGCTTAGTCATAATCAATGAGCAGTTCTTC
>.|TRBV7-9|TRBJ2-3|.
CGSSHLQPGADTQYF
TGTGGCAGCAGCCACCTACAGCCCGGTGCAGATACGCAGTATTTT
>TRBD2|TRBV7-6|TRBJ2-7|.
CASSLVASGSSEQYF
TGTGCCAGCAGCTTAGTAGCTAGCGGGAGCTCCGAGCAGTACTTC
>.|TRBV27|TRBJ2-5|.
CASSLEGTQYF
TGTGCCAGCAGTTTAGAGGGGACCCAGTACTTC
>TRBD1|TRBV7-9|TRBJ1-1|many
CASSLGQGVTQAFF
TGTGCCAGCAGCTTGGGGCAGGGGGTAACCCAAGCTTTCTTT
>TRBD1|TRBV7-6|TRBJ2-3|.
CASSKGQGRVTDTQYF
TGTGCCAGCAGCAAGGGACAGGGTAGAGTCACAGATACGCAGTATTTT
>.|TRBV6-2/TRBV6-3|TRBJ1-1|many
CASRGFPNTEAFF
TGTGCCAGCAGGGGCTTCCCGAACACTGAAGCTTTCTTT
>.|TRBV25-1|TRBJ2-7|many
CASSDFQWSEQYF
TGTGCCAGCAGTGATTTCCAATGGAGCGAGCAGTACTTC
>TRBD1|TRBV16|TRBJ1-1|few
CASSQTTGGLNTEAFF
TGTGCCAGCAGCCAGACTACAGGGGGGTTGAACACTGAAGCTTTCTTT
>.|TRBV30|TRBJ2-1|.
CAWSVLAEGYNEQFF
TGTGCCTGGAGTGTACTCGCGGAAGGGTACAATGAGCAGTTCTTC
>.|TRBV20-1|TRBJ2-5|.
CSDRDQYADFQETQYF
TGCAGTGATAGAGATCAATACGCGGACTTTCAAGAGACCCAGTACTTC
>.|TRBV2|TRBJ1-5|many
CASTTDQPQHF
TGTGCCAGCACTACGGATCAGCCCCAGCATTTT
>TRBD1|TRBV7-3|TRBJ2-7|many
CASSLRGTVPHEQYF
TGTGCCAGCAGCTTAAGAGGGACAGTGCCCCACGAGCAGTACTTC
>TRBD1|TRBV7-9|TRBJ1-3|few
CASSSGTGYSGNTIYF
TGTGCCAGCAGCTCCGGGACAGGGTACTCTGGAAACACCATATATTTT
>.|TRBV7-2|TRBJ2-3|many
CASSLVTISTDTQYF
TGTGCCAGCAGCTTGGTAACAATTAGCACAGATACGCAGTATTTT
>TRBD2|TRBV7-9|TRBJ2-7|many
CASSSTSGSNEQYF
TGTGCCAGCAGCTCTACTAGCGGGAGTAACGAGCAGTACTTC
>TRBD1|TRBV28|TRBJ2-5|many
CASSPDREAAQYF
TGTGCCAGCAGCCCGGACAGGGAGGCGGCCCAGTACTTC
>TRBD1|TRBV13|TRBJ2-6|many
CASSPDRGANVLTF
TGTGCCAGCAGCCCGGACAGGGGGGCCAACGTCCTGACTTTC
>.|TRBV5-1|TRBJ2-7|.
CASSLEWSPPYEQYF
TGCGCCAGCAGCTTGGAGTGGAGTCCCCCCTACGAGCAGTACTTC
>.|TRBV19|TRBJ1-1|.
CASSIDGFGGFTEAFF
TGTGCCAGTAGTATTGATGGGTTCGGAGGTTTCACTGAAGCTTTCTTT
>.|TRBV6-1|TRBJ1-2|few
CASTEETGQTLYGYTF
TGTGCCAGCACCGAAGAGACCGGACAGACACTCTATGGCTACACCTTC
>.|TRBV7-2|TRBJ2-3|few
CASSLYEQALDPSTDTQYF
TGTGCCAGCAGCTTATATGAACAGGCGCTAGATCCCAGCACAGATACGCAGTATTTT
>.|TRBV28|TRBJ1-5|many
CASSPRGIQPQHF
TGTGCCAGCTCCCCTCGGGGGATTCAGCCCCAGCATTTT
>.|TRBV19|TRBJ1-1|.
CATRPGVNEAFF
TGTGCCACCAGACCGGGGGTAAATGAAGCTTTCTTT
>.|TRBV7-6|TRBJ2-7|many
CASSPYGGGSYEQYF
TGTGCCAGCAGCCCTTACGGCGGCGGCTCCTACGAGCAGTACTTC
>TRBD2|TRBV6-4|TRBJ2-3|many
CASSGGRHTDTQYF
TGTGCCAGCAGCGGCGGGAGGCACACAGATACGCAGTATTTT
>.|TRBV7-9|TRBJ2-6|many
CASSQGYRSGANVLTF
TGTGCCAGCAGCCAAGGGTACCGGTCTGGGGCCAACGTCCTGACTTTC
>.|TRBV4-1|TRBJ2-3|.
CASSQAGASTDTQYF
TGCGCCAGCAGCCAAGCCGGGGCTAGCACAGATACGCAGTATTTT
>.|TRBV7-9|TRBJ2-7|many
CASSLGVLEQYF
TGTGCCAGCAGCTTAGGTGTACTCGAGCAGTACTTC
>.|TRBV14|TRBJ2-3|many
CASSPGLRFTDTQYF
TGTGCCAGCAGCCCAGGACTCAGGTTCACAGATACGCAGTATTTT
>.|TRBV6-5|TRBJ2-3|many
CASSSLAATDTQYF
TGTGCCAGCAGTTCACTAGCTGCCACAGATACGCAGTATTTT
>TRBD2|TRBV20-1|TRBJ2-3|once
CGARSPSGSVGTQYF
TGCGGTGCTAGATCCCCTAGCGGGAGCGTCGGTACGCAGTATTTT
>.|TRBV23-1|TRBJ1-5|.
CASSQSPVDPGSHKVDSNQPQHF
TGCGCCAGCAGTCAATCCCCGGTTGACCCAGGCTCCCATAAGGTTGATAGCAATCAGCCCCAGCATTTT
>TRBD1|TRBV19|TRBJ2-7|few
CASSIDLTGQGVYEQYF
TGTGCCAGTAGTATAGATCTGACGGGACAGGGTGTGTACGAGCAGTACTTC
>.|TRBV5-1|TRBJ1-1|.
CASSLEHPEAFF
TGCGCCAGCAGCTTGGAGCACCCTGAAGCTTTCTTT
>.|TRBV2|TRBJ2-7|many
CASRWSGAYEQYF
TGTGCCAGCCGTTGGTCGGGGGCCTACGAGCAGTACTTC
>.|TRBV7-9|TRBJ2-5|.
CASRRDNEETQYF
TGTGCCAGCAGGAGAGACAACGAAGAGACCCAGTACTTC
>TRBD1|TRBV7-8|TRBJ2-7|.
CASSSRDRGLYEQYF
TGTGCCAGCAGCTCTCGGGACAGGGGACTCTACGAGCAGTACTTC
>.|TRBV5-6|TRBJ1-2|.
CASSREPGARIYGYTF
TGTGCCAGCAGCCGTGAACCGGGGGCGCGGATCTATGGCTACACCTTC
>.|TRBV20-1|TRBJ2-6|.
CSARGADSVPSGANVLTF
TGCAGTGCTAGAGGGGCGGACAGCGTTCCTTCTGGGGCCAACGTCCTGACTTTC
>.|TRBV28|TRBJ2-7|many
CASSFTGLSSYEQYF
TGTGCCAGCAGTTTTACGGGATTGTCATCCTACGAGCAGTACTTC
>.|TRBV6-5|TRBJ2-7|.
CASSYLAEQYF
TGTGCCAGCAGTTACCTAGCCGAGCAGTACTTC
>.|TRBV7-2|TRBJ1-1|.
CASSLGGNEYTEAFF
TGTGCCAGCAGCTTAGGTGGCAACGAATACACTGAAGCTTTCTTT
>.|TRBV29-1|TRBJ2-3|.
CSVGASIGTDTQYF
TGCAGCGTTGGTGCTAGTATAGGGACAGATACGCAGTATTTT
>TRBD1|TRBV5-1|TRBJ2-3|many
CASSDVRGHFTDTQYF
TGCGCCAGCAGCGACGTAAGGGGGCACTTCACAGATACGCAGTATTTT
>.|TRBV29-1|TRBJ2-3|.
CSVADPSEPQDTQYF
TGCAGCGTAGCCGACCCTAGCGAGCCGCAGGATACGCAGTATTTT